This T cell receptor (beta chain) was sequenced in a study of Ad26.COV2.S vaccination and SARS-CoV-2 variants. As to treatment: approximately 18 received Ad26.COV2.S at low or high dose, single or two shots; about 5 received placebo; per-sample allocation not given. Day 63 following the first vaccine or placebo injection was when the samples were taken. Sequencing was performed with immunoSEQ multiplex PCR; in TCRdb, only in-frame clones are kept and a portion is missing. The repertoire consists of about 400,000 clones, with less than 90% occurring once and the leading ten covering approximately 3.7%. CDR3 size: 13 residues. The germline gives CDR1 LNHDA, CDR2 SQIVND (reference sequence). V lost 10 bases, J lost 6 bases, and 11 bases stayed unmatched.

The chain employs TRBV19 and TRBJ2-7; the match to TRBD2 covers 8 bases. This clonotype was sampled from a person between 18 and 65 years old who received the Ad26.COV2.S COVID-19 vaccine or a placebo. Sequences were derived from peripheral blood, sampled in a trial of Ad26.COV2.S vaccine versus placebo. CDR3 in DNA: TGTGCCAACAAGGGACTAGGTTTTTGCGAGCAGTACTTC. Translation gives CANKGLGFCEQYF.